These T cell receptor beta chains were read from a single sample in a study of Ad26.COV2.S vaccination and SARS-CoV-2 variants. TCRdb keeps only in-frame clones here, not all; method: immunoSEQ multiplex PCR. Seen here are fewer than 900,000 clones, approximately 88% observed once, and the top ten hold 1.5%. This specimen was peripheral blood, taken in a trial of Ad26.COV2.S vaccine versus placebo. The receptors originated from a person aged 18-65 years who received the Ad26.COV2.S COVID-19 vaccine or a placebo. CDR3s include the opening cysteine and the closing phenylalanine or tryptophan. A D gene is named only where the DNA matches it firmly. Only part of the rows carry a size: once, few, many, or a class if the clone is expanded.

abundance,j_gene,d_gene,v_gene,CDR3nt,CDR3aa
.,TRBJ1-2,.,TRBV6-6,TGTGCCAGCAGTTACCAAGCTAACTATGGCTACACCTTC,CASSYQANYGYTF
.,TRBJ2-7,TRBD1,TRBV11-2,TGTGCCAGCAGCCCCGGGGGGACAGGGGTAGGGCAGTACTTC,CASSPGGTGVGQYF
.,TRBJ2-1,.,TRBV27,TGTGCCAGCAGTTTGGGGGGGCCCTACAATGAGCAGTTCTTC,CASSLGGPYNEQFF
.,TRBJ2-1,TRBD2,TRBV5-4,TGTGCCAGCAGCTTGCGTCGGGAGGCGGGCAATGAGCAGTTCTTC,CASSLRREAGNEQFF
once,TRBJ1-1,.,TRBV6-5,TGTGCCAGCAGTCCCCCCGGGACGGTCACTGAAGCTTTCTTT,CASSPPGTVTEAFF
once,TRBJ2-1,TRBD2,TRBV24-1,TGTGCCACCAGCCCACTAGCGGGAGGGAGCAATGAGCAGTTCTTC,CATSPLAGGSNEQFF
.,TRBJ2-5,.,TRBV10-1,TGCGCCAGCAGTGAGTCGGCCAGGGGCCAAGAGACCCAGTACTTC,CASSESARGQETQYF
many,TRBJ2-3,TRBD2,TRBV4-2,TGTGCCAGCAGCTTCCGTAGCGGGGAGGATACGCAGTATTTT,CASSFRSGEDTQYF
.,TRBJ2-3,TRBD2,TRBV9,TGTGCCAGCACCAGACTAGCGGGAGGGGATACGCAGTATTTT,CASTRLAGGDTQYF
.,TRBJ1-5,.,TRBV7-9,TGTGCCAGCAGCATGGGGACGGCAAATCAGCCCCAGCATTTT,CASSMGTANQPQHF
.,TRBJ1-3,.,TRBV4-3,TGCGCCAGCAGCCAAGAAATTAAGTCATTTTCGGGAAACACCATATATTTT,CASSQEIKSFSGNTIYF
.,TRBJ1-5,TRBD1,TRBV9,TGTGCCAGCAGCGTAGGAGGGGGCGCCGGGCAGCCCCAGCATTTT,CASSVGGGAGQPQHF
.,TRBJ1-5,TRBD1,TRBV6-5,TGTGCCAGCAGGCCCAGGGGGCCTAGCAATCAGCCCCAGCATTTT,CASRPRGPSNQPQHF
.,TRBJ2-2,.,TRBV6-6,TGTGCCAGCAGTAGATCAGCGGGCTTTGGCATCACCGGGGAGCTGTTTTTT,CASSRSAGFGITGELFF
.,TRBJ2-3,TRBD2,TRBV10-3,TGTGCCATCAGGGAGGCTAGCGGGACAGATACGCAGTATTTT,CAIREASGTDTQYF
.,TRBJ2-1,.,TRBV20-1,TGCAGTGCTAGTATCCCTGGGAGCTCCTACAATGAGCAGTTCTTC,CSASIPGSSYNEQFF
.,TRBJ2-5,.,TRBV7-9,TGTGCCAGCAGCTTAAGGCAAGGGACCCAGTACTTC,CASSLRQGTQYF
.,TRBJ1-5,.,TRBV19,TGTGCCAGTAGCCCCCTAGGGAATCAGCCCCAGCATTTT,CASSPLGNQPQHF
once,TRBJ2-7,.,TRBV30,TGTGCCTGGAGTGTAGCCCGGGTTAAGCAGTACTTC,CAWSVARVKQYF
.,TRBJ2-7,.,TRBV5-1,TGCGCCAGCCTCACGGAACCGGGGCCCTACGAGCAGTACTTC,CASLTEPGPYEQYF
once,TRBJ2-2,TRBD1,TRBV5-6,TGTGCCAGCAGCCAAGACAGGGGCCAGGCCGGGGAGCTGTTTTTT,CASSQDRGQAGELFF
few,TRBJ1-1,TRBD1,TRBV6-2/TRBV6-3,TGTGCCAGCAGTTACTCAACAGGGGCCGCGGAAGCTTTCTTT,CASSYSTGAAEAFF